The 7 T cell receptor beta chains reported below all come from one sample, sequenced in a study of beta chain features in type 1 diabetes (dated by TCRdb to between 2017 and 2018). Here is what the overall study found, with its caveats: A moderate but significant shortening of TCRB CDR3 length was observed in type 1 diabetes patients in all four CD4+ subsets.

Library creation used the immunoSEQ multiplex PCR assay. The entire isolated RNA was reverse transcribed using the High Capacity cDNA Reverse Transcription Kit, and thus expressed TCRB transcripts were sequenced. Drawn from immuneACCESS, this table holds only the in-frame rearrangements with V and J called that TCRdb kept. Clones are partly lost; checked studies trace under half to an unresolved V gene and leave the rest unexplained. The sample yields some 290,000 clones; 24% were counted once. The top ten clones comprise around 0.011% of the sample. Their antigens are not known. The specimen was naive CD4+ T cells from blood. In light of the paper, this sample's cell subset or site label describes: true naive CD4+ T cells. The receptors stem from a woman aged 30 to 39 with type 1 diabetes.

This clone turned up a few times. The chain recombines TRBV18 with TRBJ1-2, with 8 nucleotides matching TRBD1. The CDR3 is 14 amino acids. The germline gives CDR1 KGHSH, CDR2 LQKENI. V lost 6 bases to trimming and J lost 3 bases; unmatched junction nucleotides: 6. This CDR3 reads CASSVTGEDYGYTF. CDR3 DNA: TGTGCCAGCTCCGTGACAGGGGAGGACTATGGCTACACCTTC.

A few counts support this clone. This sample includes further DNA sequences coding for the same CDR3. The CDR3 DNA reads TGTGCCAGCAGTCTAGCGGGAGGGTCCTACAATGAGCAGTTCTTC. It translates to CASSLAGGSYNEQFF. J is TRBJ2-1 and V is TRBV28; 12 bases map to TRBD2. The CDR3 covers 15 residues. CDR1 and CDR2 from the germline V gene are MDHEN and SYDVKM. V shed 5 bases, J shed 1 base, and the junction held 0 bases outside the gene matches.

This clone was recorded only once. The chain carries TRBV19 and TRBJ2-2; 13 positions agree with TRBD2. CDR3 length: 16 amino acids. Trimming took 7 bases from V and 2 from J; bases not matched to a gene: 4. Germline loops: CDR1 LNHDA, CDR2 SQIVND (reference sequence). The CDR3 loop reads CASILAGGPNTGELFF. CDR3 bases: TGTGCCAGTATACTAGCGGGAGGGCCCAACACCGGGGAGCTGTTTTTT.

V gene TRBV4-1 combines with J gene TRBJ2-2; 13 bases agree with TRBD2. V gave up 4 bases and J gave up 7 bases; unmatched junction bases: 12. The germline V gene has CDR1 MGHRA and CDR2 YSYEKL. This CDR3 has 18 amino acids. The CDR3 coding sequence is TGCGCCAGCAGCCGCTCAGGTTGGACTAGCGGGGGCGGCGGGGAGCTGTTTTTT. Translating gives CASSRSGWTSGGGGELFF.

In its sample, this clone was seen a few times. The J gene is TRBJ2-7, the V gene TRBV28, with a weak D call TRBD2 (6 bases). The germline gives CDR1 MDHEN, CDR2 SYDVKM. CDR3 length equals 13 residues. The V end was cut by 8 bases, the J end by 1 base, with 12 bases between. Here the CDR3 reads CASGGAPSYEQYF. The CDR3 DNA sequence: TGTGCCAGCGGCGGGGCACCTTCCTACGAGCAGTACTTC.

The chain combines TRBV10-3 with TRBJ1-2; tentatively, D is TRBD1 (5 bases). V lost 3 bases and J lost 4, with 15 bases in between. Germline V lookup: CDR1 ENHRY, CDR2 SYGVKD. CDR3 length: 15 amino acids. Here the CDR3 reads CAISEGESDGYGYTF. CDR3 bases: TGTGCCATCAGTGAAGGGGAATCTGATGGCTATGGCTACACCTTC.

The rearrangement uses TRBV5-1 and TRBJ2-1; D ambiguous. The CDR3 runs to 15 residues. V lost 0 bases and J lost 0, with 7 bases in between. Germline V CDR1 and CDR2: SGHRS, YFSETQ. CDR3 sequence (DNA): TGCGCCAGCAGCTTGGGACTGCTCTCCTACAATGAGCAGTTCTTC. Its protein is CASSLGLLSYNEQFF.